The clone carrying this T cell receptor beta chain was detected only a few times. Antigen unknown. The CDR3 totals 15 residues. Germline-derived CDR1 and CDR2 are LNHDA and SQIVND (reference sequence). Trimming took off 5 bases at V and 2 bases at J, with 15 bases between the two ends. The data belong to a study of identical twins. Points from the study as a whole: The study found weaker excess twin sharing in beta out-of-frame sequences. Invariant MAIT and iNKT cells may have partly biased zero-insertion analyses.

TCRdb re-called the 5' RACE reads with MiXCR, one entry per CDR3 protein. The table records roughly 240,000 distinct CDR3 sequences, approximately 8% of them present only once. The data also belong to a second study, concerning yellow fever vaccine responses in identical twins.

V is TRBV19 and J is TRBJ1-1; D not resolved. What was sequenced was CD8+ T cells sorted from blood. This receptor was taken from a woman younger than 35 in good health. CDR3 nucleotide sequence: TGTGCCAGTAGTGTACCACCCAAGGGAAACACTGAAGCTTTCTTT. Translating it yields CASSVPPKGNTEAFF.